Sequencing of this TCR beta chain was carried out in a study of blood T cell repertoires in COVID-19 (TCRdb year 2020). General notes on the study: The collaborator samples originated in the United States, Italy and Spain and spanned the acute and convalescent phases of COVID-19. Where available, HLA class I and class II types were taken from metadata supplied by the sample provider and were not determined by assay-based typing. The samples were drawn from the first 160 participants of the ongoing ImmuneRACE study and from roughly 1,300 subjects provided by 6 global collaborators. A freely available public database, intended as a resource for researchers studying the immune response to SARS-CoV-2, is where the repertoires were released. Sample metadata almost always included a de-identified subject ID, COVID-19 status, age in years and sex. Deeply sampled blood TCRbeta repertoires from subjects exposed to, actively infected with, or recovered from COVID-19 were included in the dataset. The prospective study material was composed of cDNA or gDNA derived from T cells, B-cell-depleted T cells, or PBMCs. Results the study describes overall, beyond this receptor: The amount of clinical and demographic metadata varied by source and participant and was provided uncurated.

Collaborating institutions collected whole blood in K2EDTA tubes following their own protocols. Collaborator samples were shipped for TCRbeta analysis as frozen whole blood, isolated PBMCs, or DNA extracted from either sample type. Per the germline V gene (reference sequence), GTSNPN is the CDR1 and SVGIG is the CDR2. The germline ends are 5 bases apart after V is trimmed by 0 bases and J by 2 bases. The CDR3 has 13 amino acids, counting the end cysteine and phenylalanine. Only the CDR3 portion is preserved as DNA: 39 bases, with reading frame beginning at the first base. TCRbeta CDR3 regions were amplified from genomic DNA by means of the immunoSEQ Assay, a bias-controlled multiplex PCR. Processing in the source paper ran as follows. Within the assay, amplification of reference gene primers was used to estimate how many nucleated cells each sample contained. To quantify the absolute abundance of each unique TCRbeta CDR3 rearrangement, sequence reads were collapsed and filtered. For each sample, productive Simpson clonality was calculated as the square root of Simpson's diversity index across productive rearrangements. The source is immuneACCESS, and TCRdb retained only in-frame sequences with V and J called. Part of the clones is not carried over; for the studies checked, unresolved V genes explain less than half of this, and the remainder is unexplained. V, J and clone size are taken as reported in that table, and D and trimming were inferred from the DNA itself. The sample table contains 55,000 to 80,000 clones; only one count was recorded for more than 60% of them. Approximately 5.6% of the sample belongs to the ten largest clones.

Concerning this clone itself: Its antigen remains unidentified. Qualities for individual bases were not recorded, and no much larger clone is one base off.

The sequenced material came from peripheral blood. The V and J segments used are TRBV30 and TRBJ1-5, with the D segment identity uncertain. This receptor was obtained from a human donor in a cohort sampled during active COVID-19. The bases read TGTGCCTGGAGTGTAAGAGGCAATCAGCCCCAGCATTTT. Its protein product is CAWSVRGNQPQHF.